This is a list of T cell receptor beta chains from one sample in a study of T cell responses to AZD1222 COVID-19 vaccine. Repertoires were generated with immunoSEQ multiplex PCR, while TCRdb's copy carries only in-frame clones and drops some. Seen here are about 150,000 clones, over 80% observed once, and the top ten hold roughly 7.1%. The sample in question was peripheral blood, obtained 28 days after the second AZD1222 dose. The receptors stem from an adult who received the AZD1222 COVID-19 vaccine. Each CDR3 is given with its conserved first and last residue. Each record gives: J gene, D gene, V gene, clone size, CDR3 DNA, CDR3 protein. The D gene is left open where the match is weak. The size entry is marked missing in some rows and otherwise reads once, few, many or a size class.

TRBJ2-1 | TRBD2 | TRBV28 | . | TGTGCCAGCAGCCTCGGGATTCTACGCGCTAGCGGGGGGAACAATGAGCAGTTCTTC | CASSLGILRASGGNNEQFF
TRBJ2-2 | . | TRBV30 | once | TGTGCCTGGGACTCTGGCACCGGGGAGCTGTTTTTT | CAWDSGTGELFF
TRBJ2-7 | TRBD1 | TRBV2 | . | TGTGCCAGCACCTCCCAGGGACAGGGGACCGAGCAGTACTTC | CASTSQGQGTEQYF
TRBJ2-7 | . | TRBV2 | . | TGTGCCAGCAGTTCCCTGGAGGGACAGAGTGTGCAGTACTTC | CASSSLEGQSVQYF
TRBJ2-5 | . | TRBV12-3/TRBV12-4 | . | TGTGCCAGCAGTTTAAGGCGGGACTGCCACTTC | CASSLRRDCHF
TRBJ2-4 | . | TRBV18 | . | TGTGCCAGCTCACCTCCGGGCCTAAAAAACATTCAGTACTTC | CASSPPGLKNIQYF
TRBJ2-1 | . | TRBV7-2 | . | TGTGCCAGCAGCTTTACCGCCCCGGACCTTGAGCAGTTCTTC | CASSFTAPDLEQFF
TRBJ2-1 | . | TRBV9 | . | TGTGCCAGCAGCGTAAGTGAACCTGGGAATGAGCAGTTCTTC | CASSVSEPGNEQFF
TRBJ2-7 | TRBD1 | TRBV4-1 | . | TGCGCCAGCAGCCAAGCGGACAGGACTTACGAGCAGTACTTC | CASSQADRTYEQYF
TRBJ1-6 | TRBD1 | TRBV28 | . | TGTGCCAGCAGAATTACGGGACAGGGTGTATTCGTTTCACCCCTCCACTTT | CASRITGQGVFVSPLHF
TRBJ2-1 | . | TRBV19 | once | TGTGCCAGTAGTTCCTACAATGAGCAGTTCTTC | CASSSYNEQFF
TRBJ1-1 | . | TRBV5-6 | . | TGTGCCAGCAGCTTACGCAGGCTGAACACTGAAGCTTTCTTT | CASSLRRLNTEAFF